This TCR beta chain derives from a study of blood T cell repertoires in COVID-19. Turning to the study itself: The analysed material was cDNA or gDNA that came from T cells, B-cell-depleted T cells, or PBMCs.

Germline V gives CDR1 MNHEY, CDR2 SMNVEV (reference sequence). The CDR3 spans 14 residues. V gave up 5 bases and J gave up 8 bases; unmatched junction bases: 7. In the original workflow: The assay estimated nucleated cells by amplifying reference gene primers. Clones were sequenced by immunoSEQ multiplex PCR, and TCRdb holds only the in-frame ones, with some missing. The D gene and trimming were derived from the DNA, and the V and J assignments and clone size from that table. The sample has over 200,000 clones, approximately 91% seen once; the top ten hold 2.7%. The sample taken for sequencing was peripheral blood. The chain joins TRBV27 to TRBJ1-4, with 8 nucleotides matching TRBD1. The receptor was isolated from an older woman with acute or convalescent COVID-19. As DNA, the CDR3 is TGTGCCAGCAGTAGGACAGGGATACGCGAAAAACTGTTTTTT. Residues: CASSRTGIREKLFF.